Following are 26 T cell receptor beta chains from one sample sequenced in a study of graft-versus-host responses after intestinal transplantation. Here immunoSEQ multiplex PCR was the method, and the copy in TCRdb shows in-frame clones only, minus some. The repertoire holds fewer than 70,000 clones, with roughly 92% as singletons. Specimen: bone marrow, collected 700 to 850 days after intestinal transplantation. Receptor source: a human patient who received an intestinal transplant, so some T cells may come from the graft donor.

CDR3 residues: CASSLAGISSGMGTGELFF. The CDR3 region has the DNA TGTGCCAGCAGCTTGGCCGGGATTAGTAGCGGGATGGGGACCGGGGAGCTGTTTTTT. This sequence joins TRBV11-2 and TRBJ2-2; 8 positions match TRBD2. From germline, CDR1 is SGHAT and CDR2 FQNNGV. The CDR3 sequence is 19 residues long. Trimming removed 3 bases from V and 5 bases from J; junction bases left unmatched: 17.

The chain recombines TRBV7-5 with TRBJ2-1; the table's D gene call, TRBD2, was not cross checked with the DNA. TRBV7-5 represents a pseudogene. The CDR3 extends over 16 amino acids. The CDR3 spells CVRSLGSGRRINEQFF. The CDR3 coding sequence is TGTGTCAGAAGCTTAGGTAGCGGGAGAAGGATAAATGAGCAGTTCTTC.

The chain joins TRBV5-1 to TRBJ2-7; 12 positions match TRBD2. CDR1 SGHRS and CDR2 YFSETQ come from the germline V gene. The CDR3 spans 16 residues. V lost 1 base and J lost 5; bases outside the gene matches: 7. The CDR3 coding sequence is TGCGCCAGCAGCTTGAAGACTAGCGGGAGTATCAACGAGCAGTACTTC. This translates into CASSLKTSGSINEQYF. Using reference TRBV5-1 and TRBJ2-7 for the parts outside the CDR3, the full variable domain is KAGVTQTPRYLIKTRGQQVTLSCSPISGHRSVSWYQQTPGQGLQFLFEYFSETQRNKGNFPGRFSGRQFSNSRSEMNVSTLELGDSALYLCASSLKTSGSINEQYFGPGTRLTVT.

The CDR3, as DNA: TGCGCCAGCAGCCAAGGTCCGGATCCCAACTATGGCTACACCTTC. Translation gives CASSQGPDPNYGYTF. This chain links TRBV4-1 with TRBJ1-2; no firm D call. The germline V gene has CDR1 MGHRA and CDR2 YSYEKL. This CDR3 region has 15 residues. Trimming stripped 1 base from V and 2 bases from J, with 11 bases between.

J is TRBJ2-7 and V is TRBV5-1, with 7 bases that match TRBD1. With V trimmed by 4 bases and J by 2 bases, 9 bases remained unmatched. The CDR3 consists of 15 residues. CDR1 is SGHRS and CDR2 is YFSETQ in the germline V gene. CDR3 in amino acids: CASSLRTGETYEQYF. CDR3 DNA sequence: TGCGCCAGCAGCCTACGGACAGGAGAGACCTACGAGCAGTACTTC.

The chain uses TRBV9 and TRBJ1-1; D is unresolved. The CDR3 spans 13 residues. Germline-derived CDR1 and CDR2 are SGDLS and YYNGEE. Trimming shortened V by 3 bases and J by 2 bases, and 8 bases separated the two germline ends. The CDR3 DNA sequence: TGTGCCAGCAGCGCCGACGGCAACACTGAAGCTTTCTTT. Translating it yields CASSADGNTEAFF.

This chain uses TRBV5-1 with TRBJ1-1; possibly TRBD1 for D (5 bases). V was trimmed by 0 bases and J by 1 base, leaving 10 bases between them. The length of the CDR3 is 15 residues. The germline gives CDR1 SGHRS, CDR2 YFSETQ. CDR3 in DNA: TGCGCCAGCAGCTTGGGCAGGGAGGCGAACACTGAAGCTTTCTTT. Amino acid sequence: CASSLGREANTEAFF. Complete variable domain (other parts from reference TRBV5-1 and TRBJ1-1): KAGVTQTPRYLIKTRGQQVTLSCSPISGHRSVSWYQQTPGQGLQFLFEYFSETQRNKGNFPGRFSGRQFSNSRSEMNVSTLELGDSALYLCASSLGREANTEAFFGQGTRLTVV.

V usage is TRBV5-1 and J usage is TRBJ1-4; D unresolved. The CDR3 sequence is 17 residues long. V was cut by 0 bases and J by 2 bases, with 14 bases left in between. Germline-derived CDR1 and CDR2 are SGHRS and YFSETQ. CDR3 amino acids: CASSLDPGIPTNEKLFF. The CDR3 coding sequence is TGCGCCAGCAGCTTGGATCCCGGAATTCCTACTAATGAAAAACTGTTTTTT.

The rearrangement links TRBV18 to TRBJ1-5; 7 bases match TRBD1. V lost 4 bases and J lost 3; bases outside the gene matches: 9. Germline V gene lookup returns CDR1 KGHSH and CDR2 LQKENI. This CDR3 is built from 16 residues. The CDR3: CASSLYDREYNQPQHF. The DNA of the CDR3 is TGTGCCAGCTCACTTTACGACAGGGAGTACAATCAGCCCCAGCATTTT.

The CDR3 region has the DNA TGTGCCAGCTCACCAACGATTGGGGACAGGGTCAATGAGCAGTTCTTC. It translates to CASSPTIGDRVNEQFF. V is TRBV18 and J is TRBJ2-1; 9 bases are shared with TRBD1. CDR3 size: 16 residues. Germline V gene lookup returns CDR1 KGHSH and CDR2 LQKENI. The V gene end was trimmed by 2 bases and the J gene end by 6 bases; junction bases not matched to a gene: 8.

The gene calls are TRBV19 and TRBJ1-6, with TRBD1 as a possible D gene (6 bases). Trimming shortened V by 6 bases and J by 11 bases, and 20 bases separated the two germline ends. This CDR3 spans 15 amino acids. The germline V gene has CDR1 LNHDA and CDR2 SQIVND (reference sequence). In DNA form, the CDR3 reads TGTGCCAGTAGAAGGGGAATCCGGGGGCGGACACCCCTCCACTTT. Amino acids: CASRRGIRGRTPLHF.

V and J are TRBV6-1 and TRBJ1-5, with a tentative D call TRBD1 (6 bases). Germline V gene data show CDR1 as MNHNS and CDR2 as SASEGT. The germline V and J ends were trimmed by 6 bases and 0 bases, with 12 bases remaining between them. CDR3 length equals 15 residues. The CDR3 here is CASRFGQTSNQPQHF. The CDR3 nucleotides read TGTGCCAGCAGATTTGGACAGACTAGCAATCAGCCCCAGCATTTT.

This clone has only one observation. The gene calls are TRBV15 and TRBJ1-5; no clear D gene. The CDR3 consists of 15 residues. V gave up 5 bases and J gave up 7 bases, with 18 bases separating them. Germline CDR1 and CDR2: LNHNV and YYDKDF (reference sequence). The CDR3 DNA reads as TGTGCCACCAGCCCTAGTAGTTTGGGGATCCAGCCCCAGCATTTT. It translates to CATSPSSLGIQPQHF. The variable domain in full, with the rest retrieved from reference TRBV15 and TRBJ1-5, is DAMVIQNPRYQVTQFGKPVTLSCSQTLNHNVMYWYQQKSSQAPKLLFHYYDKDFNNEADTPDNFQSRRPNTSFCFLDIRSPGLGDTAMYLCATSPSSLGIQPQHFGDGTRLSIL.

The chain recombines TRBV9 with TRBJ2-5, with D perhaps TRBD2 (6 bases). Judging by the DNA end, TRBJ2-7 fits better; the J call may be wrong. The CDR3 covers 15 residues. Germline CDR1 is SGDLS and CDR2 is YYNGEE. CDR3 DNA sequence: TGTGCCAGCAGCGTCGAGCCGGGAGACTCCTACGAGCAGTACTTC. Protein: CASSVEPGDSYEQYF.

V is TRBV4-1 and J is TRBJ1-2, with 8 bases fitting TRBD1. The germline CDR1 and CDR2 sequences are MGHRA and YSYEKL. This CDR3 is 15 amino acids long. The J segment lost 7 bases and the V segment lost 6 bases, leaving 13 bases of the junction unmatched. The CDR3 DNA sequence: TGCGCCAGCAGTCCCTGGACAGGGAGGAATCCTGGCTACACCTTC. Translating gives CASSPWTGRNPGYTF.

Written as DNA, the CDR3 is TGTGCCAGTAGTATCTGGGGGGCTCAGAACACCGGGGAGCTGTTTTTT. This codes for CASSIWGAQNTGELFF. The chain links TRBV19 to TRBJ2-2; D tentatively reads TRBD1 or TRBD2 (6 bases each). The V and J ends lost 3 bases and 1 base respectively, with 12 bases between them. The CDR3 runs to 16 residues. Germline lookup yields CDR1 LNHDA and CDR2 SQIVND (reference sequence). Filled out from reference TRBV19 and TRBJ2-2, the complete variable domain reads DGGITQSPKYLFRKEGQNVTLSCEQNLNHDAMYWYRQDPGQGLRLIYYSQIVNDFQKGDIAEGYSVSREKKESFPLTVTSAQKNPTAFYLCASSIWGAQNTGELFFGEGSRLTVL.

This clone has a handful of counts. This chain joins TRBV19 and TRBJ1-6, with 9 bases matching TRBD1. V was clipped by 7 bases and J by 8 bases; unmatched bases: 3. This CDR3 contains 13 residues. Germline-derived CDR1 and CDR2 are LNHDA and SQIVND (reference sequence). The DNA for the CDR3 is TGTGCCAGTATGGGACAGGGCGATTCACCCCTCCACTTT. This sequence encodes CASMGQGDSPLHF. The whole variable domain, remainder taken from reference TRBV19 and TRBJ1-6, is DGGITQSPKYLFRKEGQNVTLSCEQNLNHDAMYWYRQDPGQGLRLIYYSQIVNDFQKGDIAEGYSVSREKKESFPLTVTSAQKNPTAFYLCASMGQGDSPLHFGNGTRLTVT.

This chain uses TRBV7-9 with TRBJ2-7, with D possibly being TRBD1 (6 bases). The germline V gene has CDR1 SEHNR and CDR2 FQNEAQ (reference sequence). The CDR3 consists of 15 residues. The germline V and J ends were trimmed by 3 bases and 3 bases, with 15 bases remaining between them. The CDR3 coding sequence is TGTGCCAGCAGCTTCACCGGGACATCCGGCTACGAGCAGTACTTC. Translating it yields CASSFTGTSGYEQYF.

The chain recombines TRBV19 with TRBJ2-3; D is undetermined. The CDR3 extends over 14 amino acids. Trimming removed 3 bases at V and 1 base at J, with 8 bases between. Germline V gene data show CDR1 as LNHDA and CDR2 as SQIVND (reference sequence). CDR3 nucleotide sequence: TGTGCCAGTAGTATCCGTAGAGGCACAGATACGCAGTATTTT. Amino acid sequence: CASSIRRGTDTQYF.

The chain carries TRBV11-2 and TRBJ1-2; no reliable D call. Germline CDR1 and CDR2: SGHAT and FQNNGV. The CDR3 loop spans 15 amino acids. Trimming removed 0 bases at V and 4 bases at J, with 12 bases between. The CDR3, as DNA: TGTGCCAGCAGCTTAGATCGAGGGCAGATCTATGGCTACACCTTC. Its protein is CASSLDRGQIYGYTF.

The chain couples TRBV6-5 to TRBJ2-5; D call uncertain. Germline CDR1 MNHEY, CDR2 SVGAGI. V lost 2 bases, J lost 2 bases, and 6 bases lay in between. The CDR3 has 13 residues. The CDR3 DNA is TGTGCCAGCAGTTACGGGCAGCAAGAGACCCAGTACTTC. Amino acids: CASSYGQQETQYF.

V is TRBV25-1 and J is TRBJ1-2, with 8 positions matching TRBD1. The CDR3 has 17 residues. V lost 5 bases, J lost 4 bases, and 15 bases stayed unmatched. CDR1 is MGHDK and CDR2 is SYGVNS in the germline V gene. CDR3 in DNA: TGTGCCAGCAGTCCCGGGGACAGGTCCCCAGGCTTCTATGGCTACACCTTC. Translation: CASSPGDRSPGFYGYTF.

The chain employs TRBV11-2 and TRBJ2-3, with D possibly being TRBD1 or TRBD2 (7 bases each). Trimming shortened V by 6 bases and J by 1 base, and 14 bases separated the two germline ends. From germline, CDR1 is SGHAT and CDR2 FQNNGV. This CDR3 is built from 15 residues. This CDR3 reads CASSLRGGGTDTQYF. DNA for the CDR3: TGTGCCAGCAGTCTCAGGGGGGGAGGCACAGATACGCAGTATTTT.

The gene calls are TRBV7-9 and TRBJ1-3, with 8 nucleotides matching TRBD1. Germline V gene data show CDR1 as SEHNR and CDR2 as FQNEAQ (reference sequence). The CDR3 runs to 15 residues. Unmatched junction bases numbered 5, after V lost 3 bases and J lost 4 bases. CDR3 sequence reads: CASSFTGGGGNTIYF. CDR3 coding DNA: TGTGCCAGCAGCTTTACAGGGGGTGGCGGAAACACCATATATTTT.

The chain links TRBV6-1 to TRBJ2-7, with 9 nucleotides matching TRBD1. V lost 0 bases, J lost 7 bases, and 4 bases stayed unmatched. The CDR3 loop spans 14 amino acids. Germline V lookup: CDR1 MNHNS, CDR2 SASEGT. The CDR3 loop reads CASSEARQGGEQYF. The CDR3 nucleotides read TGTGCCAGCAGTGAAGCGCGACAGGGGGGAGAGCAGTACTTC.

The V and J genes are TRBV11-2 and TRBJ1-2, with D hard to call. Germline assignment: CDR1 SGHAT and CDR2 FQNNGV. The V end lost 2 bases, the J end lost 5 bases, and 12 bases lay between the germline ends. The CDR3 runs 14 residues. The CDR3 DNA reads TGTGCCAGCAGCTTAAATGGCAGATTTTATGGCTACACCTTC. Its protein product is CASSLNGRFYGYTF.